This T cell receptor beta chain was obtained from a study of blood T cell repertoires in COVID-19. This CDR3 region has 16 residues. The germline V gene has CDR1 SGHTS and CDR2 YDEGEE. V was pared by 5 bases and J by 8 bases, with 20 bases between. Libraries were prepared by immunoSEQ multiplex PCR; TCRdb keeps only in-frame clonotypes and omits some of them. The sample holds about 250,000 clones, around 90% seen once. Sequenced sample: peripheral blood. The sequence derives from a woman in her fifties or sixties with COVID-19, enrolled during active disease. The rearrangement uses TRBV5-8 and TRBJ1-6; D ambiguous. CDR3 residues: CASSQSPAGEYSPLHF. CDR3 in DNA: TGTGCCAGCAGTCAGTCTCCGGCCGGAGAATATTCACCCCTCCACTTT.